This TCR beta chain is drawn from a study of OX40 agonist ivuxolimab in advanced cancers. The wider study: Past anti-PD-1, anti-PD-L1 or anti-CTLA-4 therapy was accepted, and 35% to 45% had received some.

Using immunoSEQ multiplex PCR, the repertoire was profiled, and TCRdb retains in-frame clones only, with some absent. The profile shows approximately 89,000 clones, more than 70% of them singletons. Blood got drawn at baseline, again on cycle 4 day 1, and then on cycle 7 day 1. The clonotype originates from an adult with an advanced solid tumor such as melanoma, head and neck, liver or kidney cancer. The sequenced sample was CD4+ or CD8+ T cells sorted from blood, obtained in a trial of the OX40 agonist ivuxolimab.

CDR3 bases: TGTGCCAGCAGCCAAGACTTGGGGCGGGGGGGCCTTAATGAGCAGTTCTTC. This encodes CASSQDLGRGGLNEQFF. V usage is TRBV14 and J usage is TRBJ2-1; TRBD2 matches at 9 bases. CDR1 and CDR2 (germline): SGHDN, FVKESK. V trimming: 0 bases; J trimming: 7 bases; junction bases outside the gene matches: 10. The CDR3 has 17 residues.